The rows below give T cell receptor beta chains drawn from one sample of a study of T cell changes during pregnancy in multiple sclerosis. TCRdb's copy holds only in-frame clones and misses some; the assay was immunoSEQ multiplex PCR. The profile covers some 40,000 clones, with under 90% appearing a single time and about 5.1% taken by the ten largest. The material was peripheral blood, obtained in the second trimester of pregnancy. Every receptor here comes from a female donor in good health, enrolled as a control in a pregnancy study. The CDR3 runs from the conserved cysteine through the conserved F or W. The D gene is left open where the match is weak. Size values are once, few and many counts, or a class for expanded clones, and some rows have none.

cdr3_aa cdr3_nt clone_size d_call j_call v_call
CASSLWGGEKLFF TGTGCCAGCAGCTTATGGGGAGGTGAAAAACTGTTTTTT - - TRBJ1-4 TRBV11-2
CASSLYPGQGTDTQYF TGTGCCAGCAGCTTATATCCGGGACAGGGCACAGATACGCAGTATTTT - TRBD1 TRBJ2-3 TRBV7-2
CASSQGQGGRETQYF TGTGCCAGCAGCCAGGGCCAGGGCGGTCGGGAGACCCAGTACTTC - - TRBJ2-5 TRBV9
CASSPGGYEQFF TGTGCCAGCTCACCGGGGGGGTATGAGCAGTTCTTC once TRBD2 TRBJ2-1 TRBV18
CASSVRDRGAGELFF TGTGCCAGCAGTGTCCGGGACAGGGGTGCCGGGGAGCTGTTTTTT once TRBD1 TRBJ2-2 TRBV6-1
CASSIGTAYGYTF TGTGCCAGTAGTATCGGGACAGCCTATGGCTACACCTTC - TRBD1 TRBJ1-2 TRBV19
CASTTRTGSYEQYF TGTGCCAGCACCACCCGGACAGGGTCCTACGAGCAGTACTTC - TRBD1 TRBJ2-7 TRBV6-5
CASTTQGDTGLTF TGTGCCAGCACCACCCAGGGAGATACAGGGTTAACCTTC - - TRBJ1-2 TRBV7-2
CASTAGIGLAFF TGTGCCAGCACCGCAGGGATTGGTTTGGCTTTCTTT - - TRBJ1-1 TRBV6-6
CAWGTGGLDYEQYF TGTGCCTGGGGGACAGGAGGTTTAGACTACGAGCAGTACTTC - TRBD1 TRBJ2-7 TRBV30
CASSAKQGNEQFF TGCGCCAGCAGTGCCAAACAGGGAAATGAGCAGTTCTTC - - TRBJ2-1 TRBV10-1
CASSQDLTRGNTEAFF TGCGCCAGCAGCCAAGATTTGACAAGGGGAAACACTGAAGCTTTCTTT - - TRBJ1-1 TRBV4-1
CASSAGGRKYNEQFF TGTGCCAGCAGTGCGGGAGGCAGGAAATACAATGAGCAGTTCTTC - TRBD2 TRBJ2-1 TRBV2
CASSTQDSYGYTF TGTGCCAGTAGTACCCAGGATTCCTATGGCTACACCTTC - - TRBJ1-2 TRBV19
CASSDLRRGGKYGYTF TGTGCCAGCAGTGATCTTAGGAGGGGGGGAAAGTACGGCTACACCTTC - - TRBJ1-2 TRBV6-1
CASSQEPLREQYF TGCGCCAGCAGCCAAGAGCCCCTGCGCGAGCAGTACTTC - - TRBJ2-7 TRBV4-1
CASSTLAGLPYEQYF TGTGCCAGTAGTACCTTGGCGGGACTCCCCTACGAGCAGTACTTC - - TRBJ2-7 TRBV19
CAWSRGRFTEAFF TGTGCCTGGAGCCGAGGGAGGTTCACTGAAGCTTTCTTT - - TRBJ1-1 TRBV30
CFAQGAREQFF TGCTTCGCTCAGGGGGCCCGGGAGCAGTTCTTC - TRBD1 TRBJ2-1 TRBV20-1
CATSFREMNTEAFF TGTGCCACCAGCTTCCGGGAGATGAACACTGAAGCTTTCTTT - - TRBJ1-1 TRBV15
CASSLEGLYNEQFF TGTGCCAGCAGCTTGGAGGGACTTTACAATGAGCAGTTCTTC - - TRBJ2-1 TRBV5-4
CASSITGAYNEQFF TGTGCCAGTAGTATAACAGGGGCCTACAATGAGCAGTTCTTC - TRBD1 TRBJ2-1 TRBV19
CASSLEAAPNQPQHF TGCGCCAGCAGCTTGGAGGCGGCGCCCAATCAGCCCCAGCATTTT - - TRBJ1-5 TRBV5-1
CASSLSGAGGNTIYF TGTGCCAGCAGCTTAAGTGGGGCAGGTGGAAACACCATATATTTT - - TRBJ1-3 TRBV7-4
CASSSQGGTEAFF TGTGCCAGCAGCTCACAAGGGGGCACTGAAGCTTTCTTT - - TRBJ1-1 TRBV5-4
CASSSGLSYGYTF TGTGCCAGCAGCTCGGGACTTAGCTATGGCTACACCTTC - - TRBJ1-2 TRBV5-4
CASSPTDGYTF TGTGCCAGCAGCCCGACTGATGGCTACACCTTC once - TRBJ1-2 TRBV6-5
CASSPDRYSPLHF TGTGCCAGCAGTCCCGACAGGTACTCACCCCTCCACTTT - - TRBJ1-6 TRBV27
CASSWPSSGRRRETQYF TGTGCCAGCAGCTGGCCCTCTAGCGGGAGGAGGCGAGAGACCCAGTACTTC - TRBD2 TRBJ2-5 TRBV7-2
CASSITSGGAGELFF TGTGCCAGCAGTATAACTAGCGGGGGGGCCGGGGAGCTGTTTTTT - TRBD2 TRBJ2-2 TRBV27
CASSPPRGYSNQPQHF TGTGCCAGCAGCCCTCCTCGGGGTTATAGCAATCAGCCCCAGCATTTT - - TRBJ1-5 TRBV7-8